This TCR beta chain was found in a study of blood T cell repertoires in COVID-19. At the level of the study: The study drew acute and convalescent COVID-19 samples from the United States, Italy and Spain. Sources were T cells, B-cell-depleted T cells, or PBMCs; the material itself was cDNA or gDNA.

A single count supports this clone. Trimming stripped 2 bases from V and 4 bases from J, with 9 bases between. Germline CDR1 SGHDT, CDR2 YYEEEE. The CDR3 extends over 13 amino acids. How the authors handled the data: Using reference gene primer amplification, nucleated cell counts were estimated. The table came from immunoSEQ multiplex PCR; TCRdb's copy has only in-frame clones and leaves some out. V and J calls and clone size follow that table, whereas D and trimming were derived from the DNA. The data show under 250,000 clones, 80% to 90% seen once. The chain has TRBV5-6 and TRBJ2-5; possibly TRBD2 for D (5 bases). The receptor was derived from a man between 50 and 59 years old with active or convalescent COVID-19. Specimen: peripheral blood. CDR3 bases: TGTGCCAGCAGCTTTACAAGCGGAGAGACCCAGTACTTC. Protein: CASSFTSGETQYF.